Listed below are T cell receptor beta chains from one sample, sequenced in a study of CD8+CD57+ T cells in acquired aplastic anemia. In TCRdb, the reads were re-called with MiXCR into one record per CDR3 protein. Among hundreds of thousands of distinct CDR3 sequences listed, approximately 50% were seen once. Sequenced: sorted CD4+, CD8+, or CD8+CD57+ T cells (not recorded which) from PBMCs. These receptors all come from a human donor with aplastic anemia. The CDR3 runs from the conserved cysteine through the conserved F or W. The D gene is left open where the match is weak. Expanded clones are given a class, and other clones once, few, many or no size at all.

>TRBD1|TRBV29-1|-|TRBJ2-7
TGCAGCGTTTGGGACAGCTACGAGCAGTACTTC
CSVWDSYEQYF
>-|TRBV5-1|-|TRBJ1-3
TGCGCCAGCAGCTTACCAACGACGGGCTCTGGAAACACCATATATTTT
CASSLPTTGSGNTIYF
>TRBD2|TRBV9|once|TRBJ2-2
TGTGCCAGCAGCTCTCGACTAGCGGGGAAGGCCGGGGAGCTGTTTTTT
CASSSRLAGKAGELFF
>TRBD2|TRBV6-5|few|TRBJ2-1
TGTGCCAGCAGACCGGGACCCGGGGGGTACAATGAGCAGTTCTTC
CASRPGPGGYNEQFF
>TRBD1|TRBV9|-|TRBJ2-1
TGTGCCAGCAGCCCCCGACAGGGGGTGACGAGCGAGCAGTTCTTC
CASSPRQGVTSEQFF
>-|TRBV6-5|many|TRBJ2-1
TGTGCCAGCAGTTACGGGGCGGGAATCGCATATGAGCAGTTCTTC
CASSYGAGIAYEQFF
>TRBD1|TRBV19|many|TRBJ2-2
TGTGCCAGTAACCCACCCCCGGGACAGGGAGACACCGGGGAGCTGTTTTTT
CASNPPPGQGDTGELFF
>TRBD1|TRBV19|-|TRBJ1-5
TGTGCCAGTAGTATAGTGGGACAGGGGGCAAATCAGCCCCAGCATTTT
CASSIVGQGANQPQHF
>TRBD1|TRBV7-9|-|TRBJ1-2
TGTGCCAGCAGTTCGGGACAGGGGGGTGGCGGCTACACCTTC
CASSSGQGGGGYTF
>-|TRBV15|-|TRBJ2-7
TGTGCCACCAGCAGAGACGTGGGCTACGAGCAGTACTTC
CATSRDVGYEQYF
>-|TRBV2|-|TRBJ1-2
TGTGCCAGCAGTCCCTTGCAGGGAAGAACCTTC
CASSPLQGRTF
>-|TRBV29-1|-|TRBJ1-6
TGCAGCGTTGGGCAGGGAGTGGATTCACCCCACCACTTT
CSVGQGVDSPHHF
>-|TRBV10-2|-|TRBJ2-7
TGCGCCAGCAGTGAAAGCGTCGTTTCCTACAAGCAGTACTTC
CASSESVVSYKQYF
>TRBD1|TRBV6-1|many|TRBJ1-2
TGTGCCAGCAGTGAAGAGGAGGGACAGAGCTATGGCTACACCTTC
CASSEEEGQSYGYTF
>-|TRBV25-1|few|TRBJ1-4
TGTGCCAGCAGTGCTCCGGGACTGCAAAATGAAAAACTGTTTTTT
CASSAPGLQNEKLFF
>TRBD1|TRBV10-3|-|TRBJ1-1
TGTGCCATCAGTGAGTTGACAGGGGAAGCTTTCTTC
CAISELTGEAFF